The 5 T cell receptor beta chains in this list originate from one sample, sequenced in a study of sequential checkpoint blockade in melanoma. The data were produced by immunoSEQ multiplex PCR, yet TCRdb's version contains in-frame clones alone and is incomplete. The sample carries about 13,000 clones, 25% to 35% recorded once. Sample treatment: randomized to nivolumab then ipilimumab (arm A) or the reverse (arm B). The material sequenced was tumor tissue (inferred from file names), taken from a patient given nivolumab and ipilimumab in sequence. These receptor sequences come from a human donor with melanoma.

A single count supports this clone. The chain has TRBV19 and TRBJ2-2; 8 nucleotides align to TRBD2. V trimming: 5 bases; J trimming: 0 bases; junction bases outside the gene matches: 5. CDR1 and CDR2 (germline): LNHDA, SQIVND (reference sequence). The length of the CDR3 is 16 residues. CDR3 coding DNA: TGTGCCAGTAGTGGTTTAGCGGGATCGAACACCGGGGAGCTGTTTTTT. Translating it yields CASSGLAGSNTGELFF.

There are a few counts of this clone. Here the CDR3 reads CASSPTPSGSKANTGELFF. The CDR3 nucleotides read TGTGCCAGCAGTCCCACCCCTAGCGGGAGTAAGGCGAACACCGGGGAGCTGTTTTTT. The gene calls are TRBV28 and TRBJ2-2; 10 nucleotides align to TRBD2. After removal of 5 bases from V and 0 bases from J, the junction contained 12 bases not matched to a gene. This CDR3 has 19 amino acids. The germline CDR1 and CDR2 sequences are MDHEN and SYDVKM.

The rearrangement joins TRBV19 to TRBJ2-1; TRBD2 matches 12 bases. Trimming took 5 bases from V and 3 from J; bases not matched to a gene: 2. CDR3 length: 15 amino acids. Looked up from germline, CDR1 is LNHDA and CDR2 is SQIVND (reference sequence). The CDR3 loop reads CASSQTSGSYNEQFF. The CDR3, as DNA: TGTGCCAGTAGTCAGACTAGCGGGAGCTACAATGAGCAGTTCTTC.

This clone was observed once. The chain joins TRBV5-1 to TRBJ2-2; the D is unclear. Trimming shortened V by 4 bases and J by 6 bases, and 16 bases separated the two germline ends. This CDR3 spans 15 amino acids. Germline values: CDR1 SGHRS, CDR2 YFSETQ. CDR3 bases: TGCGCCAGCAGCGGGATCGGAGCGACGGCCGGGGAGCTGTTTTTT. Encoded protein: CASSGIGATAGELFF.

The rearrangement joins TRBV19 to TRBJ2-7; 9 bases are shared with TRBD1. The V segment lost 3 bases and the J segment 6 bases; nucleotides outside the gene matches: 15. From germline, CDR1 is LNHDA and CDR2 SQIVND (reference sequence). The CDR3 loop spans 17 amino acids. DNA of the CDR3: TGTGCCAGTAGTATTAGGTTCGAGGGACAGGGTACGAGCGAGCAGTACTTC. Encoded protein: CASSIRFEGQGTSEQYF. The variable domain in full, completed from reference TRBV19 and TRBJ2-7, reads DGGITQSPKYLFRKEGQNVTLSCEQNLNHDAMYWYRQDPGQGLRLIYYSQIVNDFQKGDIAEGYSVSREKKESFPLTVTSAQKNPTAFYLCASSIRFEGQGTSEQYFGPGTRLTVT.